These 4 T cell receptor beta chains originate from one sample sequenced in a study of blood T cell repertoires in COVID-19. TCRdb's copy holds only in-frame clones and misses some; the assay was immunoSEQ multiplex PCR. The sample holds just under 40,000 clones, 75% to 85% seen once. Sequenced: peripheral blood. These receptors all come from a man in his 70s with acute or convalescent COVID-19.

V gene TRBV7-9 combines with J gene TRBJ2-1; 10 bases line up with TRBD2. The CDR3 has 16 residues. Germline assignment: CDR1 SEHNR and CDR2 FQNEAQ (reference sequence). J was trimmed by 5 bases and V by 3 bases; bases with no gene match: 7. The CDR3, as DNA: TGTGCCAGCAGCTTCTTAGCGGGAGGTAGGAACAATGAGCAGTTCTTC. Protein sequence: CASSFLAGGRNNEQFF.

CDR3 DNA: TGTGCCAGCAGCTATGCGGCTAGCGGAACCGGGGAGCTGTTTTTT. Encoded protein: CASSYAASGTGELFF. The V gene is TRBV7-3, the J gene TRBJ2-2; 7 nucleotides agree with TRBD2. V shed 4 bases, J shed 5 bases, and the junction held 7 bases outside the gene matches. Germline V gene sequence: CDR1 SGHTA, CDR2 FQGTGA. The CDR3 covers 15 residues.

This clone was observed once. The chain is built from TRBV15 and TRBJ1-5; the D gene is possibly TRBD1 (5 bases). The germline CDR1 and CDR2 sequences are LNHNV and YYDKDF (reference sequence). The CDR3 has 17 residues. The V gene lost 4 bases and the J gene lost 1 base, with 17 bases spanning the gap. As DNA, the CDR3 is TGTGCCACCAGCAAATTCCAGGGTATTGGCAGCAATCAGCCCCAGCATTTT. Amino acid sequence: CATSKFQGIGSNQPQHF.

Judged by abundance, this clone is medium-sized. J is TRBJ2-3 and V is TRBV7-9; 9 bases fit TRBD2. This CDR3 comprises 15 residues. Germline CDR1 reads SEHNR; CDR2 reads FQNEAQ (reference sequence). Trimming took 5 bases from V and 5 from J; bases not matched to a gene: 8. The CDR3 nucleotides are TGTGCCAGCAGCATAACCCGCGGGGGGGGAGATACGCAGTATTTT. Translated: CASSITRGGGDTQYF.